The 29 T cell receptor beta chains reported below all come from one sample, sequenced in a study of OX40 agonist ivuxolimab in advanced cancers. Clones were sequenced by immunoSEQ multiplex PCR, and TCRdb holds only the in-frame ones, with some missing. Of some 75,000 clones listed, approximately 86% are singletons. Material: CD4+ or CD8+ T cells sorted from blood, obtained in a trial of the OX40 agonist ivuxolimab. The receptor source for this set is an adult with an advanced solid tumor such as melanoma, head and neck, liver or kidney cancer.

This clone has a handful of counts. The V call is TRBV12-5, the J call TRBJ2-1; 8 bases are shared with TRBD1. V trimming: 5 bases; J trimming: 10 bases; junction bases outside the gene matches: 13. CDR3 size: 15 residues. From germline, CDR1 is LGHNT and CDR2 FRNRAP. The CDR3 reads CASGLTRDRHLEQFF. The CDR3 DNA follows: TGTGCTAGTGGTCTGACTCGGGACAGGCATTTGGAGCAGTTCTTC.

This chain joins TRBV6-1 and TRBJ1-2; no definite D call. The CDR3 totals 12 residues. The germline CDR1 and CDR2 sequences are MNHNS and SASEGT. V lost 7 bases to trimming and J lost 8 bases, with 14 bases between them. The CDR3 coding sequence is TGTGCCAGCACCTTTGAAGGTGGAGGCTACACCTTC. Its protein product is CASTFEGGGYTF.

The chain employs TRBV19 and TRBJ1-1; D gene ambiguous. V was trimmed by 5 bases and J by 0 bases, leaving 7 bases between them. The CDR3 is 13 amino acids. Germline CDR1 reads LNHDA; CDR2 reads SQIVND (reference sequence). CDR3 DNA sequence: TGTGCCAGTAGTGCAGTAATGAACACTGAAGCTTTCTTT. This codes for CASSAVMNTEAFF.

The chain combines TRBV28 with TRBJ2-4; a possible D gene is TRBD1 (6 bases). The length of the CDR3 is 14 residues. CDR1 and CDR2 (germline): MDHEN, SYDVKM. V was cut by 3 bases and J by 6 bases, with 12 bases left in between. CDR3 in amino acids: CASSFGGRVNIQYF. CDR3 nucleotides: TGTGCCAGCAGTTTTGGGGGCCGAGTAAACATTCAGTACTTC.

This clone has just one count. This chain connects TRBV6-1 to TRBJ2-7; 7 bases match TRBD1. The length of the CDR3 is 13 residues. CDR1 is MNHNS and CDR2 is SASEGT in the germline V gene. J gave up 6 bases and V 4 bases, and 6 bases lay outside the gene matches. The CDR3, as DNA: TGTGCCAGCAGTGCGACAACAGGGGTCGAGCAGTACGTC. Translated: CASSATTGVEQYV.

The chain employs TRBV14 and TRBJ2-3, with 8 nucleotides matching TRBD1. The CDR3 runs to 14 residues. Germline CDR1 SGHDN, CDR2 FVKESK. The J segment lost 3 bases and the V segment lost 3 bases, leaving 2 bases of the junction unmatched. The CDR3 DNA reads TGTGCCAGCAGCCACAGGGGGCTGACAGATACGCAGTATTTT. It specifies CASSHRGLTDTQYF.

The sample holds one count of this clone. The V call is TRBV7-3, the J call TRBJ2-1, with TRBD1 identical over 8 bases. V was clipped by 5 bases and J by 7 bases; unmatched bases: 13. The germline gives CDR1 SGHTA, CDR2 FQGTGA. The CDR3 is 16 residues long. The CDR3 DNA follows: TGTGCCAGCAGCGAGACAGGGGACGGTAGGGGGAATGAGCAGTTCTTC. It yields the protein CASSETGDGRGNEQFF.

The gene calls are TRBV7-2 and TRBJ2-5; either TRBD1 or TRBD2 may supply D (5 bases each). In germline, CDR1 is SGHTA, CDR2 FQGNSA. This CDR3 contains 15 residues. Trimming removed 5 bases from V and 0 bases from J, with 13 bases in between. Written as DNA, the CDR3 is TGTGCCAGCAGCCTAACGTGGGGGAACCAAGAGACCCAGTACTTC. Translation gives CASSLTWGNQETQYF.

J is TRBJ1-2 and V is TRBV6-6; D might be TRBD1 (6 bases). The V gene's germline CDR1 is MNHNY and CDR2 SVGAGI (reference sequence). This CDR3 region has 14 residues. Trimming pared 5 bases from V and 7 bases from J, leaving 17 bases between. CDR3 in amino acids: CASSQEGGLRGYTF. CDR3 bases: TGTGCCAGCAGTCAGGAGGGGGGATTGCGTGGCTACACCTTC.

In DNA form, the CDR3 reads TGTGCCAGCAGTCGGGACGGAAGCTCTGGGGCCAACGTCCTGACTTTC. Encoded protein: CASSRDGSSGANVLTF. This chain joins TRBV2 and TRBJ2-6; either TRBD1 or TRBD2 may supply D (5 bases each). The CDR3 runs to 16 residues. V gave up 5 bases and J gave up 0 bases, with 11 bases separating them. CDR1 and CDR2 from the germline V gene are SNHLY and FYNNEI.

The chain couples TRBV6-1 to TRBJ2-5, with a possible D match to TRBD1 (5 bases). V lost 8 bases and J 4 bases, leaving 11 bases between the germline ends. CDR1 MNHNS and CDR2 SASEGT come from the germline V gene. This CDR3 contains 12 residues. Written as DNA, the CDR3 is TGTGCCAGCCTTAGGGGCGGAGAGACCCAGTACTTC. Its translation: CASLRGGETQYF.

The chain has TRBV5-1 and TRBJ2-1; 7 nucleotides align to TRBD1. This CDR3 is built from 14 residues. Losses at the gene ends were 4 bases for V and 6 bases for J; bases not matched to a gene: 7. Germline V lookup: CDR1 SGHRS, CDR2 YFSETQ. CDR3 nucleotide sequence: TGCGCCAGCAGCACCCGGACAGGTTCCAATGAGCAGTTCTTC. Its translation: CASSTRTGSNEQFF. The variable domain in full, completed from reference TRBV5-1 and TRBJ2-1, reads KAGVTQTPRYLIKTRGQQVTLSCSPISGHRSVSWYQQTPGQGLQFLFEYFSETQRNKGNFPGRFSGRQFSNSRSEMNVSTLELGDSALYLCASSTRTGSNEQFFGPGTRLTVL.

CDR3 residues: CASSGVIVTTGELFF. The CDR3 nucleotides are TGCGCCAGCAGCGGGGTGATAGTAACTACCGGGGAGCTGTTTTTT. This chain uses TRBV5-1 with TRBJ2-2; D gene uncertain. The germline V gene encodes CDR1 SGHRS and CDR2 YFSETQ. The CDR3 consists of 15 residues. The V gene lost 4 bases and the J gene lost 5 bases, with 15 bases spanning the gap.

The genes are TRBV7-9 and TRBJ1-2; D call uncertain. In germline, CDR1 is SEHNR, CDR2 FQNEAQ (reference sequence). The CDR3 sequence is 15 residues long. V was trimmed by 5 bases and J by 1 base, leaving 14 bases between them. The CDR3 DNA reads TGTGCCAGCAGCCTGGGAGGCATCCTTAACTATGGCTACACCTTC. Its protein product is CASSLGGILNYGYTF.

The rearrangement joins TRBV6-5 to TRBJ2-7; TRBD2 aligns across 11 bases. CDR1 MNHEY and CDR2 SVGAGI come from the germline V gene. The J segment lost 4 bases and the V segment lost 5 bases, leaving 7 bases of the junction unmatched. The CDR3 has 15 amino acids. The CDR3 sequence is CASSPTSGAGYEQYV. The DNA for the CDR3 is TGTGCCAGCAGTCCGACTAGCGGGGCAGGTTACGAGCAGTACGTC.

The rearrangement uses TRBV5-1 and TRBJ2-2, with D possibly matching TRBD1 (5 bases). V lost 5 bases and J lost 4, with 15 bases in between. The CDR3 has 15 amino acids. Per germline, CDR1 SGHRS and CDR2 YFSETQ. The CDR3 is CASRTTAGSTGELFF. DNA for the CDR3: TGCGCCAGCAGGACGACAGCAGGAAGCACCGGGGAGCTGTTTTTT.

This clone was detected a few times. This rearrangement joins TRBV18 to TRBJ1-2; D might be TRBD1 (6 bases). The germline V and J ends were trimmed by 3 bases and 1 base, with 9 bases remaining between them. The CDR3 is made up of 14 amino acids. CDR1 and CDR2 (germline): KGHSH, LQKENI. The CDR3 reads CASSPNRDNYGYTF. Here the CDR3 DNA reads TGTGCCAGCTCACCCAACAGGGATAACTATGGCTACACCTTC.

V gene TRBV6-6 combines with J gene TRBJ1-2, with a tentative D call TRBD1 (6 bases). The ends were cut back, 5 bases at V and 8 bases at J, with 15 bases in the middle. Germline lookup yields CDR1 MNHNY and CDR2 SVGAGI (reference sequence). The length of the CDR3 is 13 residues. The DNA of the CDR3 is TGTGCCAGCAGTCTACCGGGACATGGAGGCTACACCTTC. It codes for CASSLPGHGGYTF.

This clone was found a few times. The chain has TRBV6-9 and TRBJ2-3; 10 bases fit TRBD2. Unmatched junction bases numbered 5, after V lost 9 bases and J lost 5 bases. CDR3 size: 13 residues. The V gene's germline CDR1 is MNHGY and CDR2 SVAAGI. In DNA, the CDR3 is TGTGCCAGTCTAGCGGGGGTTGGAGATACGCAGTATTTT. Its translation: CASLAGVGDTQYF.

The genes are TRBV7-9 and TRBJ2-5; no clear D gene. The CDR3 loop spans 14 amino acids. Germline lookup yields CDR1 SEHNR and CDR2 FQNEAQ (reference sequence). V lost 5 bases and J 5 bases, leaving 15 bases between the germline ends. CDR3 nucleotides: TGTGCCAGCAGCCTCCGTGGGGTAGGGGAGACCCAGTACTTC. It is translated as CASSLRGVGETQYF.

The rearrangement links TRBV30 to TRBJ2-2, with D tentatively TRBD2 (5 bases). V was trimmed by 0 bases and J by 4 bases, leaving 15 bases between them. Germline CDR1 and CDR2: GTSNPN and SVGIG (reference sequence). The CDR3 loop spans 16 amino acids. CDR3 protein: CAWSVGRTRATGELFF. Written as DNA, the CDR3 is TGTGCCTGGAGTGTAGGGCGAACTAGAGCCACCGGGGAGCTGTTTTTT.

This clone appeared a few times. This rearrangement joins TRBV6-6 to TRBJ1-2, with a tentative D call TRBD1 (6 bases). The CDR3 runs to 14 residues. The V gene's germline CDR1 is MNHNY and CDR2 SVGAGI (reference sequence). V was pared by 6 bases and J by 7 bases, with 18 bases between. CDR3 DNA: TGTGCCAGCAGCATTAACCTAGGGGGATCTGGCTACACCTTC. Translating it yields CASSINLGGSGYTF.

The chain joins TRBV29-1 to TRBJ2-5, with D tentatively TRBD1 (5 bases). Germline assignment: CDR1 SQVTM and CDR2 ANQGSEA. Trimming pared 4 bases from V and 5 bases from J, leaving 11 bases between. The CDR3 runs 12 residues. CDR3: CSVGQSGETQYF. The CDR3 DNA reads as TGCAGCGTTGGACAGTCCGGCGAGACCCAGTACTTC.

This chain links TRBV9 with TRBJ2-3; 7 nucleotides agree with TRBD2. Germline CDR1 is SGDLS and CDR2 is YYNGEE. V shed 0 bases and J 6 bases; nucleotides not matched to a gene: 7. This CDR3 has 15 residues. Written as DNA, the CDR3 is TGTGCCAGCAGCGTAGCAGCGGGGACGATTGATACGCAGTATTTT. Translated, it gives CASSVAAGTIDTQYF. The whole variable domain, filled in from reference TRBV9 and TRBJ2-3, reads DSGVTQTPKHLITATGQRVTLRCSPRSGDLSVYWYQQSLDQGLQFLIQYYNGEERAKGNILERFSAQQFPDLHSELNLSSLELGDSALYFCASSVAAGTIDTQYFGPGTRLTVL.

The chain joins TRBV29-1 to TRBJ1-1; no firm D call. Germline V gene data show CDR1 as SQVTM and CDR2 as ANQGSEA. Trimming removed 2 bases at V and 0 bases at J, with 7 bases between. The CDR3 is 13 amino acids. CDR3: CSVELGMNTEAFF. The CDR3 DNA reads as TGCAGCGTTGAACTGGGAATGAACACTGAAGCTTTCTTT.

This rearrangement joins TRBV19 to TRBJ2-1; D possibly corresponds to TRBD1 (6 bases). CDR1 LNHDA and CDR2 SQIVND come from the germline V gene (reference sequence). The V end was cut by 1 base, the J end by 16 bases, with 14 bases between. This CDR3 spans 12 amino acids. CDR3: CASSIVAGAQFF. CDR3 sequence (DNA): TGTGCCAGTAGTATAGTGGCAGGGGCTCAATTCTTC.

V usage is TRBV5-4 and J usage is TRBJ1-4, with D unclear. Trimming took 4 bases from V and 2 from J, leaving 15 bases between them. Looked up from germline, CDR1 is SGHNT and CDR2 is YYREEE (reference sequence). The CDR3 extends over 16 amino acids. CDR3 sequence: CASSQGLPGTNEKLFF. CDR3 in DNA: TGTGCCAGCAGCCAAGGGCTCCCCGGGACTAATGAAAAACTGTTTTTT.

This clone is labeled as medium-sized. The V and J genes are TRBV28 and TRBJ1-2; no definite D call. V was shortened by 7 bases and J by 1 base, with 19 bases between the two germline ends. The CDR3 extends over 16 amino acids. Germline CDR1 is MDHEN and CDR2 is SYDVKM. The CDR3 region has the DNA TGTGCCAGCACCCGAATCGGACTCGATTTTAACTATGGCTACACCTTC. Translating it yields CASTRIGLDFNYGYTF.

This chain uses TRBV5-1 with TRBJ1-2; D is unclear. V was clipped by 4 bases and J by 4 bases, with 17 bases between them. Germline-derived CDR1 and CDR2 are SGHRS and YFSETQ. The CDR3 runs to 15 residues. The CDR3 loop is CASSLDTPGSYGYTF. In DNA form, the CDR3 reads TGCGCCAGCAGCCTTGACACCCCCGGCAGCTATGGCTACACCTTC.